The entry below describes one T cell receptor (beta chain). This clone has only a few counts. Which antigen it targets is not known. No quality values exist for individual bases; no much larger clone is one base distant. The source of the sample is a study of neoadjuvant anti-PD-1 for oral cavity cancer (dated by TCRdb to the early 2020s). Looking at the study overall: Before curative-intent surgical resection, most patients were given three to four biweekly doses of nivolumab at 3 mg/kg. Patients who did not progress were given a fourth nivolumab dose at about day 43 and had definitive surgical resection on days 50-56. Patients with complete response, partial response or stable disease by RECIST 1.1 were defined as responders, whereas patients with progression were defined as non-responders. The parent correlative cohort had over ten patients and a response rate of roughly 34%.

Read against the paper, the sample's time point label means: after neoadjuvant nivolumab, at surgical resection. None of the patients had received prior systemic or radiation treatment, and all were newly diagnosed with stage II-IVA oral cavity squamous cell carcinoma. The cohort was made up of patients with locally advanced, HPV-negative oral cavity squamous cell carcinoma. Samples came from a longitudinal correlative study of a single-arm phase II trial of neoadjuvant nivolumab in oral cavity squamous cell carcinoma. Genomic DNA-based TCRbeta sequencing was performed on subject-matched pre- and post-treatment PBMCs and tumors from three responders and three non-responders. The Maxwell RSC DNA from Tissue kit was used to isolate genomic DNA from tumor tissue. Per the germline V gene, LGHNA is the CDR1 and YNFKEQ is the CDR2. Including cysteine and phenylalanine, the CDR3 has 13 amino acids. The only DNA kept is the CDR3, 39 bases in frame from the first base. Trimming removed 1 base from V and 3 bases from J, leaving 7 bases between the germline ends.

Here is what the overall study found, with its caveats: Larger post-treatment sizes of preexisting intratumoral clones correlated with greater tumor shrinkage, suggesting expansion of preexisting clones contributed to response. Only a few patients per response group were included in the TCR analyses, and the authors called for validation in larger cohorts. Higher pretreatment blood Treg/Th17 ratios correlated with both higher pretreatment blood TCRbeta clonality and lower post-treatment tumor TCRbeta clonality.

Survey sequencing of tumors used two replicates per sample, and the tumor libraries mostly started from approximately 5.2 ug of input genomic DNA. The immunoSEQ hsTCRbeta kit was used to prepare TCRbeta libraries, following the manufacturer's instructions. Sequencing of the completed libraries took place using an Illumina NovaSeq 6000 S4 flow cell after they had been pooled to about 3 nM. The authors' analysis ran thus. The immunoSEQ Analyzer handled quality control and preprocessing of the raw data. The analysis was limited to productive rearrangements, and each clonotype was defined by a unique CDR3 amino acid sequence. Repertoire clonality was estimated as the Gini-Simpson index, which was computed with the R package tcR. Gini indices were compared with Student's t test, and associations with tumor size change were assessed by Pearson correlation. TCRdb holds this immuneACCESS table with in-frame rearrangements only. Some clones are missing; in checked studies, unresolved V genes explain under half, and the rest has no known cause. V and J calls plus clone size are reproduced from that table; the DNA served to infer D and trimming. In this sample the table shows tens of thousands of clones, over 30% of which occur a single time. The ten largest clones capture approximately 15% of the sample.

Material: tumor tissue, obtained after nivolumab (anti-PD-1) treatment. The TCR originated in a person aged 35-79 years with oral cavity squamous cell carcinoma. This chain is built from TRBV4-2 and TRBJ2-7, with no confidently assigned D gene. The CDR3 region reads CASSQAHNYEQYF. The DNA sequence is as follows: TGTGCCAGCAGCCAAGCCCACAACTACGAGCAGTACTTC.